This T cell receptor beta chain stems from a study of beta chain features in type 1 diabetes (dated by TCRdb to the late 2010s). Regarding the complete study: Mean age, gender distribution, total cell number and subset yield did not differ between patients and healthy donors. A total of 107,917,701 sorted cells were examined across all samples, and a strong correlation was observed between cell number per subset and RNA yield. In the study, TCRB repertoires of sorted circulating CD4+ T cell subsets from recently diagnosed type 1 diabetes patients were compared with those of matched healthy donors. Regulatory and stem cell-like memory subsets were obtained from only 8 patients and roughly eight healthy donors, while naive and central memory subsets were obtained from all 28 donors. The study at large found these results: Because cDNA was sequenced instead of genomic DNA, activated cells with high expression could be over-represented, although the groups did not differ in activation or CD3 levels. Naive, central memory and regulatory TCRB repertoires appeared to be more alike among patients than among healthy donors. A moderate but significant shortening of TCRB CDR3 length was observed in type 1 diabetes patients in all four CD4+ subsets. PCR may preferentially amplify shorter templates, but because patient and control samples were amplified and corrected together, any resulting skew would affect both groups equally. Because the HLA sub-analyses included only small numbers of individuals, any influence of HLA type on TCRB rearrangement was left unresolved. At VDJ recombination sites, type 1 diabetes patients had fewer insertions and more deleted nucleotides, which implies abnormalities in thymic rearrangement.

Points on this clone: No antigen is known for it. No base-level quality is on record; no much larger clone is a single base apart.

CDR1 and CDR2 (SGHTA, FQGNSA) derive from the germline V gene. V drops 1 base and J drops 4 bases, leaving 10 bases in between. Its CDR3 holds 14 amino acids, cysteine through phenylalanine. Of all the DNA, just the CDR3 is kept, 42 bases in frame from base 1. The entire amount of isolated RNA was reverse transcribed using the High Capacity cDNA Reverse Transcription Kit, so the sequenced TCRB transcripts were expressed ones. Naive, central memory and regulatory T cell samples underwent deep immunoSEQ sequencing, averaging around 4 million total reads per sample. Sorted cells were lysed in RLT buffer, and RNA was extracted using DNase-treated RNeasy Micro or Mini kits according to cell number. Each cell subset was processed separately to prevent cross-contamination, with patient and healthy donor samples processed together. The immunoSEQ multiplex PCR was used to amplify TCRB sequences from cDNA, yielding 87-bp fragments that span the CDR3 region. Sequencing of the amplicons was done on the Illumina HiSeq platform. Concerning the study's data processing: Synthetic template baselines were used to correct PCR bias computationally, reads within Hamming distance 2 were collapsed, and singletons that could not be merged were discarded. By aligning reads against IMGT, V, D and J genes, CDR3 length, and insertions or deletions at six rearrangement sites were assigned. Within each subset, clonotype counts were normalized to sorted cell number, and only after that were true diversity and Gini coefficients computed with the tcR R package. The overlap coefficient, calculated on TCRB nucleotide sequences, was used to measure repertoire sharing. This is the immuneACCESS table as TCRdb keeps it, with only in-frame sequences that have V and J called. A part of the clones is gone; compared with another copy, unresolved V genes explain less than half, and the rest is unexplained. The DNA gave D and trimming, while V, J and clone size come from that table. This sample holds some 160,000 clones; 7.5% to 9.5% were observed only once. 2% to 3% of the sample is taken by the ten largest.

A single peripheral blood draw of about 116 mL on average was collected from each donor into heparinised tubes. A BD FACSAria II was used to sort naive, central memory, regulatory and stem cell-like memory CD4+ T cells with a panel that included CD45RO, CCR7, CD25, CD127, CD95 and CD27. Every sorted population had a purity above 95%. PBMCs were separated immediately by Lymphoprep density gradient centrifugation and were stained directly, without being cultured. Samples were stained and sorted in pairs, with one healthy donor and one patient per experiment, so that batch effects were minimized. The rearrangement combines TRBV7-2 with TRBJ2-5; no confident D gene assignment can be made. The material sequenced was central memory CD4+ T cells from blood. This sequence was found in a young woman in good health. The CDR3 protein sequence reads: CASSLDANLETQYF. The nucleotide sequence is TGTGCCAGCAGCTTAGACGCTAACCTAGAGACCCAGTACTTC. With all but the CDR3 taken from the reference TRBV7-2 and TRBJ2-5 genes, the full variable domain is: GAGVSQSPSNKVTEKGKDVELRCDPISGHTALYWYRQSLGQGLEFLIYFQGNSAPDKSGLPSDRFSAERTGGSVSTLTIQRTQQEDSAVYLCASSLDANLETQYFGPGTRLLVL.